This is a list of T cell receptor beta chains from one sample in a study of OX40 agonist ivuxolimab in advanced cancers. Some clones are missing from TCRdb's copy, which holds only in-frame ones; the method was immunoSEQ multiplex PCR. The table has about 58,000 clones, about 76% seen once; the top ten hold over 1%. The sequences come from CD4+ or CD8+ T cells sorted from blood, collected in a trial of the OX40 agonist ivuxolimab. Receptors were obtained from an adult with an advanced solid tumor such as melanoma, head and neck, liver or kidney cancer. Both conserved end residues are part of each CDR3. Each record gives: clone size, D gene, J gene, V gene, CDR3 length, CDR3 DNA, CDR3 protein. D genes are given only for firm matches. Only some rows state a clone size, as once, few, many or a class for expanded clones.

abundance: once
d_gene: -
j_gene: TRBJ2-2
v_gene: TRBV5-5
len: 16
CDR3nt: TGTGCCAGCAGCTTGGTTGGGGGGCAGAACACCGGGGAGCTGTTTTTT
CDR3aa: CASSLVGGQNTGELFF

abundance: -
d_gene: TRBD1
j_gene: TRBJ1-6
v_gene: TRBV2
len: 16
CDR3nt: TGTGCCAGCAGTGTTCTGAGACAGGGCGCGGATTCACCCCTCCACTTT
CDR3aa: CASSVLRQGADSPLHF

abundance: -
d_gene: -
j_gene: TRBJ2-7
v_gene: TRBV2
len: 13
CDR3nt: TGTGCCAGCAGTGCTGGCCAGCCCTACGAGCAGTACTTC
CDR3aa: CASSAGQPYEQYF

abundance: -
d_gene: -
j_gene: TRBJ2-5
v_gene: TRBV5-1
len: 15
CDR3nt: TGCGCCAGCAGCTGGGCCCTTGCTAGCGAAGAGACCCAGTACTTC
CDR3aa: CASSWALASEETQYF

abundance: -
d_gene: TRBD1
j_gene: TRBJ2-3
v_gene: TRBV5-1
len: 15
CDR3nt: TGCGCCAGCAGCTCACAGGGGGCGCGGACAGATACGCAGTATTTT
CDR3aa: CASSSQGARTDTQYF

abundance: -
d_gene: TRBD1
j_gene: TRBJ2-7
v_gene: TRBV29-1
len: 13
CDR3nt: TGCAGAGACGAAGGACAGGACGCCTACGAGCAGTACTTC
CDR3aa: CRDEGQDAYEQYF

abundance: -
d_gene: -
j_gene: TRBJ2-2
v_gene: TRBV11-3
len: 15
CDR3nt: TGTGCCAGCAGCCCCTGGGGGGACGGCACCGGGGAGCTGTTTTTT
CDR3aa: CASSPWGDGTGELFF

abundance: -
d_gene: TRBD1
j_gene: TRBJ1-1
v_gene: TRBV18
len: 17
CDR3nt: TGTGCCAGCTCAGCCGGGACAGGGACCTTCCAGAACACTGAAGCTTTCTTT
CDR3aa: CASSAGTGTFQNTEAFF

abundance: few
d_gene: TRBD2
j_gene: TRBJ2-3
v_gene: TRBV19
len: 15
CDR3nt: TGTGCCAGTAGTATTGGAGCGGGAGGCCTGGATACGCAGTATTTT
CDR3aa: CASSIGAGGLDTQYF

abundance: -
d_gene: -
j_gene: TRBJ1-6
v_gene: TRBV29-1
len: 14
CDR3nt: TGCAGCGTTGCCATGCAGGGTCAAGATTCACCCCTCCACTTT
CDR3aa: CSVAMQGQDSPLHF

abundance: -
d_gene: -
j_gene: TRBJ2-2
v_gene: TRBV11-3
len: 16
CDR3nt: TGTGCCAGCAGCCCGGGCTTGGCATTTGTAGGCGGGGAGCTGTTTTTT
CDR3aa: CASSPGLAFVGGELFF

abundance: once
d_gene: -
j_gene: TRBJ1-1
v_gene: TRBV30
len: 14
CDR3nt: TGTGCCTGGAGTGTAGACCCAGGTATCACTGAAGCTTTCTTT
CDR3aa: CAWSVDPGITEAFF

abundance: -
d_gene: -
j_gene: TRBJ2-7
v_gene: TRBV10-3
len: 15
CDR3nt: TGTGCCATCAGTGGTCTGGGGGACCCCTCCTACGAGCAGTACTTC
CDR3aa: CAISGLGDPSYEQYF

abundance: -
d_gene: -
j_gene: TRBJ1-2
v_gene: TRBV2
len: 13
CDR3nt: TGTGCCAGCAGTGAACACCCTAACTATGGCTACACCTTC
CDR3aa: CASSEHPNYGYTF

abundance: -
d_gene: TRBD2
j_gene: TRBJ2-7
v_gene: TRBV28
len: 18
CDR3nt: TGTGCCAGCAGCTTCTACCAACGGGAAGCTAGCGGAACCTACGAGCAGTACTTC
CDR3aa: CASSFYQREASGTYEQYF